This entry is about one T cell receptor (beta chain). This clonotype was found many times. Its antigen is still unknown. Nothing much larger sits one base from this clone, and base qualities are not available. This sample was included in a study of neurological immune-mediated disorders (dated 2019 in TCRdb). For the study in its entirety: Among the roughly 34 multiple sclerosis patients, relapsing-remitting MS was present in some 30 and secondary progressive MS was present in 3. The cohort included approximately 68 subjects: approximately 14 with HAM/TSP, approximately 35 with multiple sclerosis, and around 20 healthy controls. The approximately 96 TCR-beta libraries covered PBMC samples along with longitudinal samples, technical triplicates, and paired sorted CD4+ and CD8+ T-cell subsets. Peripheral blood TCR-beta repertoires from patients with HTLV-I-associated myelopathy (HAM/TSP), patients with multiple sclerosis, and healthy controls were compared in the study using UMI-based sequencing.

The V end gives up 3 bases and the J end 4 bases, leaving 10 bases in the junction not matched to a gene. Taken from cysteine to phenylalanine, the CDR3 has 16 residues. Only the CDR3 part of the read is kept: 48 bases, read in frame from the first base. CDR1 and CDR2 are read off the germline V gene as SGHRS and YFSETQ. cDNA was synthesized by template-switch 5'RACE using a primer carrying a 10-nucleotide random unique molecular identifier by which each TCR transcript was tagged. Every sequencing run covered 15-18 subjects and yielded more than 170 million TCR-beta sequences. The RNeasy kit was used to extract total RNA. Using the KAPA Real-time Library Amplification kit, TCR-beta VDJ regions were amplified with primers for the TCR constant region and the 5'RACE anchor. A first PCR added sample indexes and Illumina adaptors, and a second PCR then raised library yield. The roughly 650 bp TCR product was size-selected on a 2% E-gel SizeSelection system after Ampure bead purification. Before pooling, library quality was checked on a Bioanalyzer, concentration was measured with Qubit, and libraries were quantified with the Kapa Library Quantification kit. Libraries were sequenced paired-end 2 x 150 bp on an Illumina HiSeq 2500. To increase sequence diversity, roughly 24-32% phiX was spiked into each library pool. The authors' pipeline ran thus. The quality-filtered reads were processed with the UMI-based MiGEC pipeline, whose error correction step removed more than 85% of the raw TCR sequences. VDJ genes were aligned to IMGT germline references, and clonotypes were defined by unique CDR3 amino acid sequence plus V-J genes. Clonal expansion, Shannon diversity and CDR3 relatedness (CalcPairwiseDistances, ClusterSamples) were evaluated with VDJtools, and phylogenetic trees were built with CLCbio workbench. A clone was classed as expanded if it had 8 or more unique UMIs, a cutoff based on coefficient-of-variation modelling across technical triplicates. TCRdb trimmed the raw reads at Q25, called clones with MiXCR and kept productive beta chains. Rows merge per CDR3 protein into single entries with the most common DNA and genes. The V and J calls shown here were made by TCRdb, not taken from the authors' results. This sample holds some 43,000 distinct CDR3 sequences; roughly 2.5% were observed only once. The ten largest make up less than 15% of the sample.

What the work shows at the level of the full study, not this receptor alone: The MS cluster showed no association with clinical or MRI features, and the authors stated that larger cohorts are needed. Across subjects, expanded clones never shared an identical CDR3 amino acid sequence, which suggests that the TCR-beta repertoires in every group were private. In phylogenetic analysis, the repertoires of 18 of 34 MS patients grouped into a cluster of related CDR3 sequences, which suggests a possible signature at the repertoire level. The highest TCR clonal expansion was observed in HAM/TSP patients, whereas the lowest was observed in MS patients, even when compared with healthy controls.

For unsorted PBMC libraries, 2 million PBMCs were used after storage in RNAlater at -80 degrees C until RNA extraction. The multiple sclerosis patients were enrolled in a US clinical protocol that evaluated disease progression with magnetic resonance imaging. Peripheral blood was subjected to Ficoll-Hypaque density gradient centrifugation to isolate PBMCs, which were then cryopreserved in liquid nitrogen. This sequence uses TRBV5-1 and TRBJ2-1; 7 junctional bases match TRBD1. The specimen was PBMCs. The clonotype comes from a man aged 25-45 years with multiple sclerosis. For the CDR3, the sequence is CASSSAPGQTYNEQFF. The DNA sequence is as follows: TGCGCCAGCAGCTCAGCACCGGGACAGACGTACAATGAGCAGTTCTTC.